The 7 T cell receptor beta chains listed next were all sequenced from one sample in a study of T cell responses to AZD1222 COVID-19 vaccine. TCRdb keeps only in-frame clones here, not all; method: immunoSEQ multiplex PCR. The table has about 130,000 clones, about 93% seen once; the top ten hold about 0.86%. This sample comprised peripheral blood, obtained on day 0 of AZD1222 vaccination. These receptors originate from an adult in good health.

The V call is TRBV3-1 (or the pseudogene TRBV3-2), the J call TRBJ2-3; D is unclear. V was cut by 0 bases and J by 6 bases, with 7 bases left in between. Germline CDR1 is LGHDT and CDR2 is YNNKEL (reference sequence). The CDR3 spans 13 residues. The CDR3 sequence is CASSQDQGDTQYF. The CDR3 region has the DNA TGTGCCAGCAGCCAAGATCAAGGGGATACGCAGTATTTT.

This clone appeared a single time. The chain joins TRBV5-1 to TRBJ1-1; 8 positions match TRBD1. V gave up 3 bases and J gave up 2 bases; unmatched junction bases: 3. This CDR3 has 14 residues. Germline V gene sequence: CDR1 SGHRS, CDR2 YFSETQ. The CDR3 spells CASSSGTGNTEAFF. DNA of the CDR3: TGCGCCAGCAGCTCCGGGACAGGAAACACTGAAGCTTTCTTT.

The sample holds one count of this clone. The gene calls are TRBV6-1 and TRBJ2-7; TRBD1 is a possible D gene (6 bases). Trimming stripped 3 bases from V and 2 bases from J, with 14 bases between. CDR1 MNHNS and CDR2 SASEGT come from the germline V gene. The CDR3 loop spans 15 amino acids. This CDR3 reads CASSDLGTSTYEQYF. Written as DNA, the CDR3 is TGTGCCAGCAGTGACCTCGGGACATCTACCTACGAGCAGTACTTC.

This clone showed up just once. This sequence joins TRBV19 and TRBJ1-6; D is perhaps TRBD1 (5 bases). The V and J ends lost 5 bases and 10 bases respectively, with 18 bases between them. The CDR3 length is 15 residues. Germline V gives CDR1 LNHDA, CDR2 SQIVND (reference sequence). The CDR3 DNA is TGTGCCAGTAGTCCCTCGGACAACTTTCCCTCACCCCTCCACTTT. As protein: CASSPSDNFPSPLHF. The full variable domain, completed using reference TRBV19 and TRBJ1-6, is DGGITQSPKYLFRKEGQNVTLSCEQNLNHDAMYWYRQDPGQGLRLIYYSQIVNDFQKGDIAEGYSVSREKKESFPLTVTSAQKNPTAFYLCASSPSDNFPSPLHFGNGTRLTVT.

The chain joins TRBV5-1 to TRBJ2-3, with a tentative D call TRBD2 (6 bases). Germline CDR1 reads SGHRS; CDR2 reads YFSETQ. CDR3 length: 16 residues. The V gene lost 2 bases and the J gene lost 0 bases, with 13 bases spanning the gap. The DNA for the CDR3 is TGCGCCAGCAGCTTCGGGACTTCTACTAGCACAGATACGCAGTATTTT. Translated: CASSFGTSTSTDTQYF.

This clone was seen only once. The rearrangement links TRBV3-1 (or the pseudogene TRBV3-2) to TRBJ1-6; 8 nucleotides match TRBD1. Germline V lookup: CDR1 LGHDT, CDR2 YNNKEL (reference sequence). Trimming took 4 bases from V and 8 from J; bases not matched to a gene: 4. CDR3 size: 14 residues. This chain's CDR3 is CASSPGQGYSPLHF. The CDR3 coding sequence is TGTGCCAGCAGCCCCGGACAGGGTTATTCACCCCTCCACTTT.

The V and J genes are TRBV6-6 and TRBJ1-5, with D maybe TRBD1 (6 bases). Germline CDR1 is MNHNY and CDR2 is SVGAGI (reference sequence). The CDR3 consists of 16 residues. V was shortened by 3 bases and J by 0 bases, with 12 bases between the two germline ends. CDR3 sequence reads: CASSYGQTYSNQPQHF. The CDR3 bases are TGTGCCAGCAGTTATGGACAGACCTATAGCAATCAGCCCCAGCATTTT.